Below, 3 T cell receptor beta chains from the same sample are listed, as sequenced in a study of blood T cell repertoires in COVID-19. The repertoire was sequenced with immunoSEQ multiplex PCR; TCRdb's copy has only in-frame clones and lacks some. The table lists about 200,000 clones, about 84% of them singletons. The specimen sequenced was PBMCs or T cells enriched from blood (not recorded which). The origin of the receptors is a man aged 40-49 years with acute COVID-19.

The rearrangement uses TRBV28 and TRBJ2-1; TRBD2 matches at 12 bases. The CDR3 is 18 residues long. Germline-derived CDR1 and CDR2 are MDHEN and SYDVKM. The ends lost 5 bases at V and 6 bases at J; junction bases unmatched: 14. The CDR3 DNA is TGTGCCAGCAGTGGTTTCGGACTAGCGGGGACCCCCGGCAATGAGCAGTTCTTC. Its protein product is CASSGFGLAGTPGNEQFF.

The CDR3 protein is CASSQGYVTEAFF. The CDR3 DNA reads TGTGCCAGCAGCCAAGGATATGTGACAGAAGCTTTCTTT. V and J are TRBV3-1 (or the pseudogene TRBV3-2) and TRBJ1-1; no clear D. Trimming left V 1 base short and J 8 bases short, with 11 bases between. The germline CDR1 and CDR2 sequences are LGHDT and YNNKEL (reference sequence). This CDR3 comprises 13 residues.

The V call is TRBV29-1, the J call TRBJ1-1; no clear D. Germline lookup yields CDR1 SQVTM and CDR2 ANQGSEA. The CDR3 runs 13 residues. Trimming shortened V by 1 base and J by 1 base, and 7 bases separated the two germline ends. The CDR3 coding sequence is TGCAGCGTTGAAGCCACGGGGAACACTGAAGCTTTCTTT. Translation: CSVEATGNTEAFF.